Listed below are T cell receptor beta chains from one sample, sequenced in a study of blood T cell repertoires in COVID-19. The protocol was immunoSEQ multiplex PCR, while the TCRdb copy is restricted to in-frame clones and leaves out a portion. The data contain about 240,000 clones, roughly 82% of them singletons. Input material: peripheral blood. These receptors all stem from a woman between 65 and 79 years old with acute or convalescent COVID-19. CDR3s include the opening cysteine and the closing phenylalanine or tryptophan. The D gene is left open where the match is weak. Clone size, where shown, is once, few, many, or a class for clones that have expanded.

d_call: -
clone_size: -
j_call: TRBJ1-3
cdr3_length: 16
v_call: TRBV7-9
cdr3_nt: TGTGCCAGCAGCTTAACCACAGGGCACTCTGGAAACACCATATATTTT
cdr3_aa: CASSLTTGHSGNTIYF

d_call: TRBD1
clone_size: -
j_call: TRBJ1-6
cdr3_length: 21
v_call: TRBV3-1/TRBV3-2
cdr3_nt: TGTGCCAGCAGCCAAGATCTTAGGGGCGTGTTGCCGGGACAGGGGCCCCCACCCCTCCACTTT
cdr3_aa: CASSQDLRGVLPGQGPPPLHF

d_call: -
clone_size: -
j_call: TRBJ1-3
cdr3_length: 14
v_call: TRBV7-9
cdr3_nt: TGTGCCAGCAGCTTAGGGACAGCTGGAAACACCATATATTTT
cdr3_aa: CASSLGTAGNTIYF

d_call: TRBD2
clone_size: -
j_call: TRBJ2-3
cdr3_length: 18
v_call: TRBV10-3
cdr3_nt: TGTGCCATCAGTGAGTCATCCGGGGGGGGGTTATCGTTCGATACGCAGTATTTT
cdr3_aa: CAISESSGGGLSFDTQYF

d_call: -
clone_size: -
j_call: TRBJ1-3
cdr3_length: 16
v_call: TRBV6-5
cdr3_nt: TGTGCCAGCAGTTACCAGGGACACTTCTCTGGAAACACCATATATTTT
cdr3_aa: CASSYQGHFSGNTIYF

d_call: -
clone_size: -
j_call: TRBJ2-7
cdr3_length: 15
v_call: TRBV19
cdr3_nt: TGTGCCAGTAGTATAATGGAGGGGGCGGCCGGCGAGCAGTACTTC
cdr3_aa: CASSIMEGAAGEQYF

d_call: -
clone_size: -
j_call: TRBJ2-5
cdr3_length: 13
v_call: TRBV29-1
cdr3_nt: TGCAGCAACGGAGTGGCCCACCAAGAGACCCAGTACTTC
cdr3_aa: CSNGVAHQETQYF

d_call: -
clone_size: -
j_call: TRBJ2-7
cdr3_length: 15
v_call: TRBV6-6
cdr3_nt: TGTGCCAGCAGTTACGGGGGGGCCGCCGCCTACGAGCAGTACTTC
cdr3_aa: CASSYGGAAAYEQYF

d_call: -
clone_size: -
j_call: TRBJ1-2
cdr3_length: 13
v_call: TRBV7-2
cdr3_nt: TGTGCCAGCAGCTTACGAGCTGCTTATGGCTACACCTTC
cdr3_aa: CASSLRAAYGYTF

d_call: TRBD1
clone_size: once
j_call: TRBJ1-2
cdr3_length: 14
v_call: TRBV5-1
cdr3_nt: TGCGCCAGCAGCTTGGGACAGGGGGCGTTCGGCTACACCTTC
cdr3_aa: CASSLGQGAFGYTF

d_call: TRBD1
clone_size: -
j_call: TRBJ1-6
cdr3_length: 16
v_call: TRBV6-1
cdr3_nt: TGTGCCAGCAGTGTAAGGACAGGGCGCGGTAATTCACCCCTCCACTTT
cdr3_aa: CASSVRTGRGNSPLHF

d_call: -
clone_size: -
j_call: TRBJ1-2
cdr3_length: 12
v_call: TRBV2
cdr3_nt: TGTGCCAGTTCCGGGACTGACTATGGCTACACCTTC
cdr3_aa: CASSGTDYGYTF

d_call: -
clone_size: -
j_call: TRBJ1-3
cdr3_length: 16
v_call: TRBV9
cdr3_nt: TGTGCCAGCAGCGTAGATCAGGGGAGCTCTGGAAACACCATATATTTT
cdr3_aa: CASSVDQGSSGNTIYF

d_call: -
clone_size: -
j_call: TRBJ2-7
cdr3_length: 16
v_call: TRBV6-2/TRBV6-3
cdr3_nt: TGTGCCAGCAGTTATTCTGCCCGCAGGGATACCTACGAGCAGTACTTC
cdr3_aa: CASSYSARRDTYEQYF

d_call: TRBD1
clone_size: -
j_call: TRBJ2-2
cdr3_length: 16
v_call: TRBV24-1
cdr3_nt: TGTGCCACCAGTGGCCCCGGGACAGGGTTCACCGGGGAGCTGTTTTTT
cdr3_aa: CATSGPGTGFTGELFF

d_call: -
clone_size: -
j_call: TRBJ2-5
cdr3_length: 16
v_call: TRBV5-4
cdr3_nt: TGTGCCAGCAGCACCTCGGGTGGCTCCAGTTTGGAGACCCAGTACTTC
cdr3_aa: CASSTSGGSSLETQYF

d_call: TRBD1
clone_size: -
j_call: TRBJ1-5
cdr3_length: 14
v_call: TRBV6-5
cdr3_nt: TGTGCCAGCAGCTTGGACAGGTTCAATCAGCCCCAGCATTTT
cdr3_aa: CASSLDRFNQPQHF

d_call: TRBD2
clone_size: -
j_call: TRBJ2-5
cdr3_length: 16
v_call: TRBV5-1
cdr3_nt: TGCGCCAGCAGCGTAGGGACTAGTGGGAGCCGGGAGACCCAGTACTTC
cdr3_aa: CASSVGTSGSRETQYF

d_call: -
clone_size: many
j_call: TRBJ2-7
cdr3_length: 15
v_call: TRBV19
cdr3_nt: TGTGCCAGTAGGGAAACCAGCAGGTACTCCTACGAGCAGTACTTC
cdr3_aa: CASRETSRYSYEQYF

d_call: -
clone_size: -
j_call: TRBJ1-2
cdr3_length: 12
v_call: TRBV6-1
cdr3_nt: TGTGCCAGCAGCCACGGTGACTATGGCTACACCTTC
cdr3_aa: CASSHGDYGYTF

d_call: -
clone_size: -
j_call: TRBJ1-4
cdr3_length: 15
v_call: TRBV28
cdr3_nt: TGTGCCAGCAGTTTCATGCAGGGAACTAATGAAAAACTGTTTTTT
cdr3_aa: CASSFMQGTNEKLFF

d_call: -
clone_size: once
j_call: TRBJ1-6
cdr3_length: 15
v_call: TRBV19
cdr3_nt: TGTGCCAGTAGTGCTGACAGGACGGGCAATTCACCCCTCCACTTT
cdr3_aa: CASSADRTGNSPLHF

d_call: TRBD1
clone_size: once
j_call: TRBJ1-3
cdr3_length: 16
v_call: TRBV19
cdr3_nt: TGTGCCAGTAGTTCCCTATCAGGGGGCTATGGAAACACCATATATTTT
cdr3_aa: CASSSLSGGYGNTIYF

d_call: -
clone_size: -
j_call: TRBJ2-5
cdr3_length: 15
v_call: TRBV7-2
cdr3_nt: TGTGCCAGCAGCTTAGCGCAGGGAACCCAAGAGACCCAGTACTTC
cdr3_aa: CASSLAQGTQETQYF

d_call: -
clone_size: -
j_call: TRBJ1-5
cdr3_length: 12
v_call: TRBV5-8
cdr3_nt: TGTGCCAGCAGCTTTCTTAGTCAGCCCCAGCATTTT
cdr3_aa: CASSFLSQPQHF

d_call: TRBD1
clone_size: -
j_call: TRBJ1-2
cdr3_length: 12
v_call: TRBV6-6
cdr3_nt: TGTGCCAGCAATGGACAGGGCGGTGGCTACACCTTC
cdr3_aa: CASNGQGGGYTF

d_call: -
clone_size: few
j_call: TRBJ2-3
cdr3_length: 16
v_call: TRBV6-5
cdr3_nt: TGTGCCAGCAGTTACTCGGAGGAAGTATCCACAGATACGCAGTATTTT
cdr3_aa: CASSYSEEVSTDTQYF

d_call: TRBD1
clone_size: -
j_call: TRBJ1-5
cdr3_length: 15
v_call: TRBV18
cdr3_nt: TGTGCCAGCTCACCACCCGGGACAGTGAAACAGCCCCAGCATTTT
cdr3_aa: CASSPPGTVKQPQHF

d_call: TRBD1
clone_size: -
j_call: TRBJ2-1
cdr3_length: 15
v_call: TRBV25-1
cdr3_nt: TGTGCCAGCAGTGATTCCTACCAGGGGGCGCGTCGGCAGTTCTTC
cdr3_aa: CASSDSYQGARRQFF

d_call: -
clone_size: -
j_call: TRBJ1-2
cdr3_length: 14
v_call: TRBV7-2
cdr3_nt: TGTGCCAGCAGCTTAGGGGGCATGAACAATGGCTACACCTTC
cdr3_aa: CASSLGGMNNGYTF

d_call: TRBD2
clone_size: -
j_call: TRBJ2-3
cdr3_length: 17
v_call: TRBV4-3
cdr3_nt: TGCGCCAGCAGCCAAGAGCCTAGCGGGGGGCACACAGATACGCAGTATTTT
cdr3_aa: CASSQEPSGGHTDTQYF

d_call: -
clone_size: -
j_call: TRBJ1-1
cdr3_length: 13
v_call: TRBV12-3/TRBV12-4
cdr3_nt: TGTGCCAGCAACTTGGGGGGAAGGACTGAAGCTTTCTTT
cdr3_aa: CASNLGGRTEAFF

d_call: TRBD2
clone_size: -
j_call: TRBJ2-2
cdr3_length: 14
v_call: TRBV20-1
cdr3_nt: TGCAGTGCTAGTTTCGCGGGGGGTACCGGGGAGCTGTTTTTT
cdr3_aa: CSASFAGGTGELFF

d_call: TRBD2
clone_size: -
j_call: TRBJ2-1
cdr3_length: 16
v_call: TRBV4-1
cdr3_nt: TGCGCCAGCAGCCAAGAACTCCGCGGGGGAAGAAATGAGCAGTTCTTC
cdr3_aa: CASSQELRGGRNEQFF

d_call: -
clone_size: once
j_call: TRBJ1-1
cdr3_length: 14
v_call: TRBV2
cdr3_nt: TGTGCCAGCAGCCCGACAGCCCGGAACACTGAAGCTTTCTTT
cdr3_aa: CASSPTARNTEAFF

d_call: TRBD1
clone_size: -
j_call: TRBJ2-2
cdr3_length: 18
v_call: TRBV3-1/TRBV3-2
cdr3_nt: TGTGCCAGCAGCCAGGAACCAGGGGGCGGGACTAACACCGGGGAGCTGTTTTTT
cdr3_aa: CASSQEPGGGTNTGELFF

d_call: -
clone_size: -
j_call: TRBJ1-1
cdr3_length: 9
v_call: TRBV7-9
cdr3_nt: TGTGCCACTATGGCTGAAGCTTTCTTT
cdr3_aa: CATMAEAFF

d_call: -
clone_size: few
j_call: TRBJ1-1
cdr3_length: 13
v_call: TRBV21-1
cdr3_nt: TGTGCCAGCAGCAACGGACCGGGGACTGAAGCTTTCTTT
cdr3_aa: CASSNGPGTEAFF

d_call: -
clone_size: -
j_call: TRBJ2-7
cdr3_length: 14
v_call: TRBV5-1
cdr3_nt: TGCGCCAGCAGCTTGACTAGGCCAACCTACGAGCAGTACTTC
cdr3_aa: CASSLTRPTYEQYF

d_call: TRBD1
clone_size: -
j_call: TRBJ2-1
cdr3_length: 14
v_call: TRBV28
cdr3_nt: TGTGCCAGCATCAACGGACAGGGGACCCGGGAGCAGTTCTTC
cdr3_aa: CASINGQGTREQFF

d_call: TRBD2
clone_size: -
j_call: TRBJ2-3
cdr3_length: 15
v_call: TRBV7-2
cdr3_nt: TGTGCCAGTCAAGGACTAGCGGGGGGTATGAATACGCAGTATTTT
cdr3_aa: CASQGLAGGMNTQYF

d_call: TRBD1
clone_size: -
j_call: TRBJ1-5
cdr3_length: 14
v_call: TRBV2
cdr3_nt: TGTGCCAGCAGCGGACAGGGGGGAGGTCAGCCCCAGCATTTT
cdr3_aa: CASSGQGGGQPQHF

d_call: -
clone_size: -
j_call: TRBJ1-3
cdr3_length: 15
v_call: TRBV28
cdr3_nt: TGTGCCAGCAGTTTAGAGGGAAACTCTGGAAACACCATATATTTT
cdr3_aa: CASSLEGNSGNTIYF

d_call: -
clone_size: -
j_call: TRBJ1-4
cdr3_length: 14
v_call: TRBV18
cdr3_nt: TGTGCCAGCTCCCGGCTAGGGGGAACTGAAAAACTGTTTTTT
cdr3_aa: CASSRLGGTEKLFF